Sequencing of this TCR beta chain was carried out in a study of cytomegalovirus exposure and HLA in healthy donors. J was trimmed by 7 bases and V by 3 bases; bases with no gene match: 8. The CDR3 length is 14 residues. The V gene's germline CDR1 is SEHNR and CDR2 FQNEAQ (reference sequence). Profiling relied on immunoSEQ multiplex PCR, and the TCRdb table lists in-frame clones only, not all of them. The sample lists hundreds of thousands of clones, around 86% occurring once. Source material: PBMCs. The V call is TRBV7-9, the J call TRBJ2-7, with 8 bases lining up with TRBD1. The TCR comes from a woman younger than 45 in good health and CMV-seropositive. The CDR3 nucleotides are TGTGCCAGCAGCTTCGCAGGGGGCTCGGTAGAGCAGTACTTC. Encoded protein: CASSFAGGSVEQYF.